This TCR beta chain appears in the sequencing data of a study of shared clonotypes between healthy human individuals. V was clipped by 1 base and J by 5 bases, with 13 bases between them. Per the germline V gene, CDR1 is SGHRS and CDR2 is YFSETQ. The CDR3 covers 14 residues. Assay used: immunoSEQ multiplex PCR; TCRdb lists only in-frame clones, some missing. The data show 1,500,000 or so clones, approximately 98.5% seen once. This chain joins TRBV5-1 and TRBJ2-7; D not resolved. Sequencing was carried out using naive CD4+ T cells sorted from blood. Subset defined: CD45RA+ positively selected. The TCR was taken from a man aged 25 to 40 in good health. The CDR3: CASSLMGLLNEQYF. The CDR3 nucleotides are TGCGCCAGCAGCTTGATGGGCCTCCTAAACGAGCAGTACTTC.